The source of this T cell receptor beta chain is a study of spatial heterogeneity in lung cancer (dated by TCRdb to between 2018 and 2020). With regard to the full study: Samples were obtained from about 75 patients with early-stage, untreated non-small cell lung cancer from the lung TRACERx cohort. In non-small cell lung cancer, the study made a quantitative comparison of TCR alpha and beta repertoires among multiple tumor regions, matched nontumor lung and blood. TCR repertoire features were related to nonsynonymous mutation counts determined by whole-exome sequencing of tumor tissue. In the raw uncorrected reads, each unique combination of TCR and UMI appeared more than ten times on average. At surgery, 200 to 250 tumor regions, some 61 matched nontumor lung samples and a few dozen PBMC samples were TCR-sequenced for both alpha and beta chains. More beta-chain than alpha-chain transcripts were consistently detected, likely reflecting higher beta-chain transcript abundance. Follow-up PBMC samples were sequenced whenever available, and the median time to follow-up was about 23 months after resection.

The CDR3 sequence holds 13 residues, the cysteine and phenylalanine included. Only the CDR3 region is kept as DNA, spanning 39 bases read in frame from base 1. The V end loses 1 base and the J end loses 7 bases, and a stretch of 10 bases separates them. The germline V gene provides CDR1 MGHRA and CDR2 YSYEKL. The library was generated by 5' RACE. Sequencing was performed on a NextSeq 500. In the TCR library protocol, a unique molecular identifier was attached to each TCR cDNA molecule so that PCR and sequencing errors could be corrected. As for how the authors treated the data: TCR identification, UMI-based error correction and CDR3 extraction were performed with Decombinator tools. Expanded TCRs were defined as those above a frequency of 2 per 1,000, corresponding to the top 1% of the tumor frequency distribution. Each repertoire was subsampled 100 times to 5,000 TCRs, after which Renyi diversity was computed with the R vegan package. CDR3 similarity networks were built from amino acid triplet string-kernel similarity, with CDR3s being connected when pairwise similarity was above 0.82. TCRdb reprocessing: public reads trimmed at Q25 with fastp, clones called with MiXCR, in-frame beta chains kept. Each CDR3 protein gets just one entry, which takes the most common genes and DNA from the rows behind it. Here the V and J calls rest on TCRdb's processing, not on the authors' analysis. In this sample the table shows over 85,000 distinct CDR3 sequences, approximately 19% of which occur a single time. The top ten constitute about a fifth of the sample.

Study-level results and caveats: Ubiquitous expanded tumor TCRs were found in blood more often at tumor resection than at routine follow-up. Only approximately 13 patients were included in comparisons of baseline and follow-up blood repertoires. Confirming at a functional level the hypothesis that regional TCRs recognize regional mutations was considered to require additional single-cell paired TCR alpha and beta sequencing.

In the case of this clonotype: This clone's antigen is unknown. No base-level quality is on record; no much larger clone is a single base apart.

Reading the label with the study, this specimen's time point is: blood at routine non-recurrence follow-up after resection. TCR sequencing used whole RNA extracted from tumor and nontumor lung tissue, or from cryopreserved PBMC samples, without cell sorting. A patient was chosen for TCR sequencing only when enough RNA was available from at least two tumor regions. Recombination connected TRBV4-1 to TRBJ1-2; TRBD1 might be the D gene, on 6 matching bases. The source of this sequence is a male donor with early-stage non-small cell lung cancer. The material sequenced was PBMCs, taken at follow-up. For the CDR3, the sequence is CASSQGRGFGYTF. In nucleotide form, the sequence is TGCGCCAGCAGCCAAGGCAGGGGCTTTGGCTACACCTTC.